This is a list of T cell receptor beta chains from one sample in a study of blood T cell repertoires in COVID-19. Produced via immunoSEQ multiplex PCR; TCRdb's table is partial and in-frame only. Of 200,000 to 250,000 clones in the sample, around 90% are singletons; the top ten hold less than 7.5%. The sequenced sample consisted of peripheral blood. These receptors all stem from a man aged 60 to 75 who had recovered from COVID-19. Both conserved end residues are part of each CDR3. A D gene is named only where the DNA matches it firmly.

v_gene: TRBV7-9; j_gene: TRBJ1-6; d_gene: .; CDR3nt: TGTGCCAGCAGCCAACCGAGCTCCTATAATTCACCCCTCCACTTT; CDR3aa: CASSQPSSYNSPLHF
v_gene: TRBV9; j_gene: TRBJ2-1; d_gene: .; CDR3nt: TGTGCCAGCAGCGCGACAGGAAACTCCTACAATGAGCAGTTCTTC; CDR3aa: CASSATGNSYNEQFF
v_gene: TRBV3-1/TRBV3-2; j_gene: TRBJ2-6; d_gene: .; CDR3nt: TGTGCCAGCAGTCACAGGCCCTCTGGGGCCAACGTCCTGACTTTC; CDR3aa: CASSHRPSGANVLTF
v_gene: TRBV7-2; j_gene: TRBJ2-3; d_gene: TRBD2; CDR3nt: TGTGCCAGCAGTCGCGTACTAGCGGGATCCCTCAACACAGATACGCAGTATTTT; CDR3aa: CASSRVLAGSLNTDTQYF
v_gene: TRBV18; j_gene: TRBJ2-3; d_gene: TRBD2; CDR3nt: TGTGCCAGCTCACCCGGACTAGCGGGAGGAGATACGCAGTATTTT; CDR3aa: CASSPGLAGGDTQYF
v_gene: TRBV6-5; j_gene: TRBJ2-2; d_gene: TRBD1; CDR3nt: TGTGCCAGCAGTTACACACGACAGGGGGTCGGGGAGCTGTTTTTT; CDR3aa: CASSYTRQGVGELFF
v_gene: TRBV28; j_gene: TRBJ2-3; d_gene: TRBD1; CDR3nt: TGTGCCAGCCGATTAGGGGGCTTCGCTAGCACAGATACGCAGTATTTT; CDR3aa: CASRLGGFASTDTQYF
v_gene: TRBV10-3; j_gene: TRBJ2-3; d_gene: .; CDR3nt: TGTGCCATGGGGGACTTAACAGATACGCAGTATTTT; CDR3aa: CAMGDLTDTQYF
v_gene: TRBV28; j_gene: TRBJ1-6; d_gene: .; CDR3nt: TGTGCCAGCAGACTGCGGGCCTATAATTCACCCCTCCACTTT; CDR3aa: CASRLRAYNSPLHF
v_gene: TRBV28; j_gene: TRBJ1-2; d_gene: TRBD1; CDR3nt: TGTGCCAGCAGTTTAACGGGACAGGGAGGTGGCTACACCTTC; CDR3aa: CASSLTGQGGGYTF
v_gene: TRBV5-5; j_gene: TRBJ1-4; d_gene: TRBD1; CDR3nt: TGTGCCAGCAGCGGGGGACAGGCGGAAAAACTGTTTTTT; CDR3aa: CASSGGQAEKLFF
v_gene: TRBV18; j_gene: TRBJ2-3; d_gene: .; CDR3nt: TGTGCCAGCTCACCTTGGACAGACACAGATACGCAGTATTTT; CDR3aa: CASSPWTDTDTQYF